These 26 T cell receptor beta chains came from one sample sequenced in a study of identical twins. A single record per CDR3 protein comes from TCRdb applying MiXCR to the 5' RACE reads. The sample has about 550,000 distinct CDR3 sequences, 20% to 25% seen once. These data also formed part of another study, on yellow fever vaccine responses in identical twins.

Sequenced sample: CD4+ T cells sorted from blood. The receptor source for this set is a young woman in good health.

A few counts support this clonotype. This chain connects TRBV6-1 to TRBJ2-1; TRBD2 agrees at 13 bases. CDR3 length: 15 residues. V was clipped by 6 bases and J by 12 bases; unmatched bases: 11. Germline values: CDR1 MNHNS, CDR2 SASEGT. CDR3 nucleotide sequence: TGTGCCAGCAGCTCCGGGACTAGCGGGATCAGGGGGCAGTTCTTC. Protein sequence: CASSSGTSGIRGQFF.

CDR3: CASSGGRAGGKGLYNEQFF. As DNA, the CDR3 is TGTGCCAGCAGTGGCGGTCGGGCGGGAGGCAAGGGGCTATACAATGAGCAGTTCTTC. The chain has TRBV12-3 or TRBV12-4 and TRBJ2-1, with 8 nucleotides matching TRBD2. CDR3 length: 19 amino acids. With 5 bases clipped from V and 4 bases from J, the junction kept 19 bases outside the gene matches.

This clonotype has only a few counts. This CDR3 reads CASSVNRDTGELFF. The CDR3, as DNA: TGTGCCAGCAGCGTCAACCGGGACACCGGGGAGCTGTTTTTT. J is TRBJ2-2 and V is TRBV9; D ambiguous. The V end was cut by 2 bases, the J end by 3 bases, with 8 bases between. The CDR3 runs 14 residues. Germline-derived CDR1 and CDR2 are SGDLS and YYNGEE. Full variable domain (rest looked up from reference TRBV9 and TRBJ2-2): DSGVTQTPKHLITATGQRVTLRCSPRSGDLSVYWYQQSLDQGLQFLIQYYNGEERAKGNILERFSAQQFPDLHSELNLSSLELGDSALYFCASSVNRDTGELFFGEGSRLTVL.

The chain has TRBV20-1 and TRBJ1-1; a weak D match, TRBD1 (6 bases). Germline V gives CDR1 DFQATT, CDR2 SNEGSKA (reference sequence). V was cut by 0 bases and J by 0 bases, with 14 bases left in between. The CDR3 totals 16 residues. CDR3 DNA sequence: TGCAGTGCTAGAGATTGGGGGGCGGGGATGAACACTGAAGCTTTCTTT. This gives the protein CSARDWGAGMNTEAFF.

This clonotype was counted a few times. The V and J genes are TRBV12-3 or TRBV12-4 and TRBJ2-5; D unclear. CDR3 length equals 15 residues. V was shortened by 0 bases and J by 1 base, with 9 bases between the two germline ends. The DNA of the CDR3 is TGTGCCAGCAGTTTAGCGAGGAGATTCCAAGAGACCCAGTACTTC. Protein sequence: CASSLARRFQETQYF.

This clonotype was detected ten times or more. The rearrangement links TRBV12-3 or TRBV12-4 to TRBJ2-1, with TRBD2 matching 9 bases. CDR3 length: 17 amino acids. J lost 2 bases, V lost 5 bases, and 10 bases had no gene match. CDR3 coding DNA: TGTGCCAGCAGTCCCATAGCGGGAGCGGGGCCCTACAATGAGCAGTTCTTC. This codes for CASSPIAGAGPYNEQFF.

The table lists this clonotype with many counts. The genes are TRBV10-3 and TRBJ2-3, with TRBD2 as a possible D gene (5 bases). This CDR3 comprises 16 residues. Trimming stripped 2 bases from V and 3 bases from J, with 15 bases between. CDR1 is ENHRY, CDR2 SYGVKD, per germline. CDR3 sequence (DNA): TGTGCCATCAGTGAGGGGCGGGCAGGCAGGACAGATACGCAGTATTTT. It is translated as CAISEGRAGRTDTQYF.

On this clonotype itself: One base away lies a much larger clone, so this may be a sequencing read error. The DNA for the CDR3 is TGTGCCAGCAGCTTAGTTCCCGGGGAGCTGTTTTTT. Protein: CASSLVPGELFF. The V gene is TRBV11-2, the J gene TRBJ2-2; the D is unclear. Trimming left V 1 base short and J 6 bases short, with 3 bases between. The CDR3 is made up of 12 amino acids. Germline assignment: CDR1 SGHAT and CDR2 FQNNGV. The full variable domain, in which reference TRBV11-2 and TRBJ2-2 provide the parts outside the CDR3, is EAGVAQSPRYKIIEKRQSVAFWCNPISGHATLYWYQQILGQGPKLLIQFQNNGVVDDSQLPKDRFSAERLKGVDSTLKIQPAKLEDSAVYLCASSLVPGELFFGEGSRLTVL.

Ten or more counts support this clonotype. The chain combines TRBV2 with TRBJ1-2; TRBD1 might be the D (5 bases). The V end lost 5 bases, the J end lost 2 bases, and 18 bases lay between the germline ends. Germline values: CDR1 SNHLY, CDR2 FYNNEI. The CDR3 is 16 residues long. CDR3 loop: CASSPQGRAGNYGYTF. The CDR3 DNA reads as TGTGCCAGCAGTCCCCAGGGTAGGGCTGGAAACTATGGCTACACCTTC.

The V and J genes are TRBV6-1 and TRBJ1-1; TRBD1 is a possible D gene (5 bases). Trimming took off 4 bases at V and 0 bases at J, with 9 bases between the two ends. This CDR3 is built from 14 residues. CDR1 is MNHNS and CDR2 is SASEGT in the germline V gene. CDR3 nucleotide sequence: TGTGCCAGCAGTGTGGGACGGATGAACACTGAAGCTTTCTTT. Protein product: CASSVGRMNTEAFF.

The chain carries TRBV5-6 and TRBJ2-7; possibly TRBD1 for D (5 bases). Trimming pared 4 bases from V and 6 bases from J, leaving 20 bases between. The CDR3 covers 15 residues. Germline CDR1 reads SGHDT; CDR2 reads YYEEEE. CDR3 DNA: TGTGCCAGCAGCCGGAAGTTGACAGTCAAGGGCGAGCAGTACTTC. This codes for CASSRKLTVKGEQYF.

CDR3 coding DNA: TGTGCCAGCAGCTTATTAGAGGGACCCTACGAGCAGTACTTC. It codes for CASSLLEGPYEQYF. The chain uses TRBV7-9 and TRBJ2-7; D possibly matches TRBD1 or TRBD2 (5 bases each). This CDR3 has 14 amino acids. V lost 2 bases to trimming and J lost 2 bases, with 10 bases between them. Germline V gene lookup returns CDR1 SEHNR and CDR2 FQNEAQ (reference sequence).

This clonotype was seen repeatedly, ten times or more. The rearrangement uses TRBV12-3 or TRBV12-4 and TRBJ1-5; D gene uncertain. This CDR3 spans 13 amino acids. V was pared by 3 bases and J by 1 base, with 4 bases between. In DNA form, the CDR3 reads TGTGCCAGCAGTTTGACCAGCAATCAGCCCCAGCATTTT. It translates to CASSLTSNQPQHF.

This clonotype came up a few times. V is TRBV5-1 and J is TRBJ2-1, with D possibly TRBD2 on 5 matching bases. The CDR3 is 13 amino acids. V lost 1 base and J lost 8, with 10 bases in between. The V gene's germline CDR1 is SGHRS and CDR2 YFSETQ. Here the CDR3 DNA reads TGCGCCAGCAGCTTGAGGTGGGAGCATGAGCAGTTCTTC. It translates to CASSLRWEHEQFF.

The rearrangement joins TRBV15 to TRBJ2-2, with a possible D match to TRBD2 (6 bases). V lost 0 bases and J lost 1, with 12 bases in between. From germline, CDR1 is LNHNV and CDR2 YYDKDF (reference sequence). This CDR3 contains 17 residues. CDR3 loop: CATSREGVGGNTGELFF. Here the CDR3 DNA reads TGTGCCACCAGCAGAGAAGGAGTGGGGGGGAACACCGGGGAGCTGTTTTTT.

The chain joins TRBV7-8 to TRBJ1-1; TRBD1 matches at 10 bases. This CDR3 has 16 amino acids. Trimming at V came to 3 bases and at J to 2 bases, leaving 6 bases not matched to a gene. Germline CDR1 is SGHVS and CDR2 is FQNEAQ. The CDR3, as DNA: TGTGCCAGCAGCTTCGGGACAGGGGTGGGAAACACTGAAGCTTTCTTT. Encoded protein: CASSFGTGVGNTEAFF.

This clonotype was observed a few times. This chain connects TRBV5-6 to TRBJ2-5, with a possible D match to TRBD1 (5 bases). Trimming cost V 3 bases and J 3 bases, with 12 bases left between them. The CDR3 has 14 amino acids. Germline V lookup: CDR1 SGHDT, CDR2 YYEEEE. CDR3 bases: TGTGCCAGCAGCTCCCCACCCAGGGAAGAGACCCAGTACTTC. It is translated as CASSSPPREETQYF.

The rearrangement links TRBV10-3 to TRBJ2-1, with 8 bases aligning to TRBD2. Germline CDR1 and CDR2: ENHRY and SYGVKD. There are 15 residues in the CDR3. V shed 10 bases and J 2 bases; nucleotides not matched to a gene: 10. This CDR3 reads CATGDKRGTYNEQFF. The CDR3 DNA follows: TGTGCCACCGGGGACAAGCGGGGGACCTACAATGAGCAGTTCTTC.

The J gene is TRBJ2-3, the V gene TRBV6-5, with 10 bases that match TRBD2. CDR3 length: 17 residues. Trimming cost V 0 bases and J 1 base; bases outside gene matches: 4. Germline V gene lookup returns CDR1 MNHEY and CDR2 SVGAGI. The CDR3 nucleotides read TGTGCCAGCAGTTACTCGGGGCTAGCGGGGGGCACAGATACGCAGTATTTT. Protein: CASSYSGLAGGTDTQYF.

As concerns this clonotype: At one end, the junction sequence differs from germline, possibly due to a read error. The chain combines TRBV12-3 or TRBV12-4 with TRBJ2-1; D perhaps matches TRBD2 (8 bases). The CDR3 contains 18 residues. The CDR3 DNA reads TGTGCCTGCAGTACCGGGGGTAGCGGGGACAGCTCCTACAATGAGCAGTTCTTC. Protein product: CACSTGGSGDSSYNEQFF.

This clonotype was counted a few times. This chain uses TRBV28 with TRBJ1-2, with 7 bases aligning to TRBD1. Germline values: CDR1 MDHEN, CDR2 SYDVKM. CDR3 size: 12 residues. Trimming took 8 bases from V and 4 from J; bases not matched to a gene: 4. This chain's CDR3 is CASSTGVYGYTF. The CDR3 nucleotides are TGTGCCAGCTCAACAGGGGTCTATGGCTACACCTTC.

This clonotype was counted a few times. The rearrangement joins TRBV3-1 to TRBJ2-1, with 8 bases identical to TRBD2. The CDR3 loop spans 14 amino acids. Germline V lookup: CDR1 LGHDT, CDR2 YNNKEL (reference sequence). The J segment lost 6 bases and the V segment lost 1 base, leaving 2 bases of the junction unmatched. CDR3 DNA sequence: TGTGCCAGCAGCCAAGCGGGGGGGCCCAATGAGCAGTTCTTC. Translation gives CASSQAGGPNEQFF.

The chain uses TRBV20-1 and TRBJ2-1; D remains ambiguous. The CDR3 totals 16 residues. Germline assignment: CDR1 DFQATT and CDR2 SNEGSKA (reference sequence). The ends were cut back, 6 bases at V and 12 bases at J, with 30 bases in the middle. CDR3 in DNA: TGCAGTGCCCCTACAACAGAGGTTGGTGGTCAGCGTGGGCAGTTCTTC. This sequence encodes CSAPTTEVGGQRGQFF.

This clonotype turned up a few times. The rearrangement uses TRBV28 and TRBJ1-5; no clear D. Germline-derived CDR1 and CDR2 are MDHEN and SYDVKM. CDR3 size: 12 residues. V lost 7 bases and J 0 bases, leaving 4 bases between the germline ends. CDR3 sequence reads: CASTNSNQPQHF. CDR3 sequence (DNA): TGTGCCAGCACCAATAGCAATCAGCCCCAGCATTTT.

The sample holds a few counts of this clonotype. The CDR3 DNA reads TGTGCCAGCAGTTCTTCCACACTGAGCTCCTACAATGAGCAGTTCTTC. Protein sequence: CASSSSTLSSYNEQFF. The V gene is TRBV28, the J gene TRBJ2-1; D is unresolved. The germline V gene has CDR1 MDHEN and CDR2 SYDVKM. This CDR3 region has 16 residues. The V end lost 4 bases, the J end lost 0 bases, and 13 bases lay between the germline ends. The full variable domain, rest sourced from reference TRBV28 and TRBJ2-1, is DVKVTQSSRYLVKRTGEKVFLECVQDMDHENMFWYRQDPGLGLRLIYFSYDVKMKEKGDIPEGYSVSREKKERFSLILESASTNQTSMYLCASSSSTLSSYNEQFFGPGTRLTVL.

In its sample, this clonotype was seen a few times. V is TRBV12-3 or TRBV12-4 and J is TRBJ2-3; 9 positions match TRBD2. V lost 4 bases to trimming and J lost 5 bases; unmatched junction nucleotides: 7. The CDR3 runs 15 residues. The CDR3 sequence is CASSSRLAEIDTQYF. Here the CDR3 DNA reads TGTGCCAGCAGTTCCAGACTAGCGGAGATAGATACGCAGTATTTT.